The source of this TCR beta chain is a study of blood T cell repertoires in COVID-19. Across the study: The samples span acute and convalescent COVID-19 from the United States, Italy and Spain. PBMCs, B-cell-depleted T cells, or T cells were the source of the cDNA or gDNA that made up the material.

Per the original data handling: Amplification from reference gene primers served as the basis for estimated nucleated cell counts. The repertoire was sequenced with immunoSEQ multiplex PCR; TCRdb's copy has only in-frame clones and lacks some. V and J calls and clone size are those listed in that table; D and trimming were worked out from the DNA. This sample yields tens of thousands of clones, of which roughly four fifths are seen a single time; approximately 13% belongs to the top ten. With 6 bases removed from V and 1 base from J, the gap between germline ends came to 19 bases. Germline-derived CDR1 and CDR2 are MNHEY and SMNVEV (reference sequence). This CDR3 spans 16 amino acids.

This chain uses TRBV27 with TRBJ2-7; TRBD2 might be the D (5 bases). This TCR was recovered from a human donor in a cohort sampled during active COVID-19. The sequencing input was peripheral blood. The CDR3 DNA reads as TGTGCCAGCAGAACCGAAATCGGACGGGGATCCTACGAGCAGTACTTC. This sequence encodes CASRTEIGRGSYEQYF.